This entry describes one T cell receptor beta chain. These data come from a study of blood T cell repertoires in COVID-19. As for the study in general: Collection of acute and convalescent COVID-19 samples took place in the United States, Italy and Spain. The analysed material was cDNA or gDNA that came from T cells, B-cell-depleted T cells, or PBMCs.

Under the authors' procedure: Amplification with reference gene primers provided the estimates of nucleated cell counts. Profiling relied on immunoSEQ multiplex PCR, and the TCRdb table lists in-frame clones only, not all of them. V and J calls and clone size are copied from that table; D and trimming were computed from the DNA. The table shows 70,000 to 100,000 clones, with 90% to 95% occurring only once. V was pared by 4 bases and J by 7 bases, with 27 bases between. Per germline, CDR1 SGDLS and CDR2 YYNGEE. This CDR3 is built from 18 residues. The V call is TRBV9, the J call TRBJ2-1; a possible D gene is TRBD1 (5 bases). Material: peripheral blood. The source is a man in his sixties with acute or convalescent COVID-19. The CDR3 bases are TGTGCCAGCAGCTTAGGTATAGGGGTGTCTATAATTGGGAATGAGCAGTTCTTC. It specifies CASSLGIGVSIIGNEQFF.